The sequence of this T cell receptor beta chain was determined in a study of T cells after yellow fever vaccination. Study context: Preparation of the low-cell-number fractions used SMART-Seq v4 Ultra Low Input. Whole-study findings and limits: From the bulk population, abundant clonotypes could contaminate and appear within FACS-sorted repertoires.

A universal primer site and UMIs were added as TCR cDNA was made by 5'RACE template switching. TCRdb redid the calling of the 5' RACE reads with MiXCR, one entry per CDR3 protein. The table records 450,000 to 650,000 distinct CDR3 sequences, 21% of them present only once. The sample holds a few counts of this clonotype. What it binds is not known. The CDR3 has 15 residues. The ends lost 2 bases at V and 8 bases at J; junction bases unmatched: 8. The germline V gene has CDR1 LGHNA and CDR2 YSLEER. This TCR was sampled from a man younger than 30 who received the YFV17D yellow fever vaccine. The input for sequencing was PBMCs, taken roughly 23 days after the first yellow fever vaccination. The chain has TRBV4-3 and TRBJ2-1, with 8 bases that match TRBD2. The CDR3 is CASSQPRGGHYEQFF. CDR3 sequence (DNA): TGCGCCAGCAGCCAACCCCGGGGGGGCCACTATGAGCAGTTCTTC.